This TCR beta chain was sequenced during a study of early stage breast cancer tumors. Study-wide context: Seven to nine ER+/PR+/HER2- tumors were invasive ductal; a few were invasive lobular. Study results and caveats: Tumors had roughly 2.3-fold higher T cell density and higher clonality than adjacent normal breast tissue.

The method was immunoSEQ multiplex PCR; TCRdb's version includes in-frame clones alone and lacks a portion of them. The sample gives tens of thousands of clones, around 80% of which show up once; 3% to 4% is in the top ten. The CDR3 has 18 amino acids. With 6 bases clipped from V and 2 bases from J, the junction kept 12 bases outside the gene matches. The germline V gene encodes CDR1 MDHEN and CDR2 SYDVKM. This clone occurred once. Its antigen is unidentified. Sequences were obtained from blood. The source is a person aged 35-49 years with breast cancer. The V and J genes are TRBV28 and TRBJ2-7; 14 positions match TRBD2. This CDR3 is CASRPTSGTSGRPYEQYF. CDR3 DNA sequence: TGTGCCAGCAGACCCACCTCCGGGACTAGCGGGAGACCCTACGAGCAGTACTTC.